Described below is a single T cell receptor beta chain sequence and its context. From the 5' RACE reads, TCRdb called clonotypes with MiXCR, one entry per CDR3 protein. The table has approximately 200,000 distinct CDR3 sequences, 9.5% to 15% seen once. These data come from a study of CD8 T cells in ankylosing spondylitis. Germline CDR1 SEHNR, CDR2 FQNEAQ (reference sequence). V shed 5 bases, J shed 6 bases, and the junction held 2 bases outside the gene matches. The CDR3 loop spans 13 amino acids. This clonotype was sampled from a male donor with ankylosing spondylitis or in good health (not recorded which). The sample consisted of blood, either unsorted or a sorted T cell fraction (not recorded which). The chain uses TRBV7-9 and TRBJ1-2; 11 bases are a match to TRBD1. The CDR3 protein is CASSRGQGDGYTF. As DNA, the CDR3 is TGTGCCAGCAGCCGGGGACAGGGGGATGGCTACACCTTC.